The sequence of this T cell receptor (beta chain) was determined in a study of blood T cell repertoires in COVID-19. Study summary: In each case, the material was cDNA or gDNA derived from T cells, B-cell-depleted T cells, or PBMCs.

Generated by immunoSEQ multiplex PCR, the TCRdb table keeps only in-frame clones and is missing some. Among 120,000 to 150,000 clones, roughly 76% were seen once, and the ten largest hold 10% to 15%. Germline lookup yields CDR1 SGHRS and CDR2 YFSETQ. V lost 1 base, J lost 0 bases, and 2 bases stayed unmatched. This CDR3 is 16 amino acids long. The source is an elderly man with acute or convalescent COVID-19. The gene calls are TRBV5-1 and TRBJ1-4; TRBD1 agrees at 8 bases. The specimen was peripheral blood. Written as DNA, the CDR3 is TGCGCCAGCAGCTTGCCGACAGGGGCAACTAATGAAAAACTGTTTTTT. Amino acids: CASSLPTGATNEKLFF.